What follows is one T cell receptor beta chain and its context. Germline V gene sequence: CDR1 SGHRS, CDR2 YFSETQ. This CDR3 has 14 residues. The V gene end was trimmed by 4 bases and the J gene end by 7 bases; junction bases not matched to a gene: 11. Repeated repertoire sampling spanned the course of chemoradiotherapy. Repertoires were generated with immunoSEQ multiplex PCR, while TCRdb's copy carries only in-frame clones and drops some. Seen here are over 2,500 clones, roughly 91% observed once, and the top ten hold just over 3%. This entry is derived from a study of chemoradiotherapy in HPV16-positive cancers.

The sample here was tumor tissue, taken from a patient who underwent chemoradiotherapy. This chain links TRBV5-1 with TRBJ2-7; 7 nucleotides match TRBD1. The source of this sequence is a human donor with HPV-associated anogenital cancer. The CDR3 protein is CASSRDSPPKEQYF. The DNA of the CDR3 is TGCGCCAGCAGCCGGGACAGTCCGCCTAAGGAGCAGTACTTC.